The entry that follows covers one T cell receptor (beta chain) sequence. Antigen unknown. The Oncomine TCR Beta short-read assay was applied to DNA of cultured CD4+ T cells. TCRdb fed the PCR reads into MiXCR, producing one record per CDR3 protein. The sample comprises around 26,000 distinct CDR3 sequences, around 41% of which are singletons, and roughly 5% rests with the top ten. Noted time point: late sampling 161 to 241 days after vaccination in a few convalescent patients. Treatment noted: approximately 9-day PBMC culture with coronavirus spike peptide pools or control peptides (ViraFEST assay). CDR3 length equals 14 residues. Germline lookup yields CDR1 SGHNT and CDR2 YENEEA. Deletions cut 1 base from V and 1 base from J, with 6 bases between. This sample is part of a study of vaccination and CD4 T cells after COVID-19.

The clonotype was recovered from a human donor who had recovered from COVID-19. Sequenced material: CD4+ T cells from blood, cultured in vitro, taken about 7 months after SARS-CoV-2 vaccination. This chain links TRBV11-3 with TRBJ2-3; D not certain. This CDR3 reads CASSLAGGTDTQYF. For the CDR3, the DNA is TGTGCCAGCAGCTTAGCGGGTGGCACAGATACGCAGTATTTT.